A selection of T cell receptor beta chains follows, all from one sample in a study of neurological immune-mediated disorders. TCRdb fed the 5' RACE reads into MiXCR, producing one record per CDR3 protein. The repertoire holds 65,000 to 85,000 distinct CDR3 sequences, with 2.5% to 4% as singletons. Input material: PBMCs. The origin of the receptors is a woman between 50 and 59 years old with multiple sclerosis. Both conserved end residues are part of each CDR3. D genes are given only for firm matches. Sizes are listed as once, few, many, or a class for an expanded clone.

V gene	clone size	D gene	J gene	CDR3 DNA	CDR3 protein
TRBV14	many	-	TRBJ2-3	TGTGCCAGCAGCCCAAGAGGACTAACGGGTTCAGATACGCAGTATTTT	CASSPRGLTGSDTQYF
TRBV7-2	many	-	TRBJ1-6	TGTGCCAGCAGCTTAGCCGCGGGGGGTGACGGTTATCGCCTCCACTTT	CASSLAAGGDGYRLHF
TRBV5-1	many	-	TRBJ1-1	TGCGCCAGCAGCGCGCAGACGACAGGGAACACTGAAGCTTTCTTT	CASSAQTTGNTEAFF
TRBV20-1	many	-	TRBJ1-1	TGCAGTGCTGCAGGAGGGACAACCTCTGAAGCTTTCTTT	CSAAGGTTSEAFF
TRBV20-1	many	-	TRBJ2-7	TGCAGTGCTAGAGGGGGTAAACGGGCGAGCTCCTACGAGCAGTACTTC	CSARGGKRASSYEQYF
TRBV20-1	many	-	TRBJ2-3	TGCAGTGCTAGAGAGTCAACAGCTAGCACAGATACGCAGTATTTT	CSARESTASTDTQYF
TRBV28	many	-	TRBJ1-1	TGTGCCAGCCTAAACCTGGGGAACACTGAAGCTTTCTTT	CASLNLGNTEAFF
TRBV12-3/TRBV12-4	many	-	TRBJ1-2	TGTGCCAGCAGTTTCGGGGGTTATGGCTACACCTTC	CASSFGGYGYTF
TRBV12-3/TRBV12-4	many	-	TRBJ1-3	TGTGCCACCCGGACGGCATCCTCTGGAAACACCATATATTTT	CATRTASSGNTIYF
TRBV27	many	TRBD1	TRBJ2-1	TGTGCCAGCAGTTTAAAGGGACAGGGGGCGTATGAGCAGTTCTTC	CASSLKGQGAYEQFF
TRBV6-1	many	-	TRBJ2-1	TGTGCCAGCACCTTAAGCTACAATGAGCAGTTCTTC	CASTLSYNEQFF
TRBV20-1	many	TRBD2	TRBJ2-3	TGCAGTCTCCCCTTAGCGGGGGGGTCTACGCAGTATTTT	CSLPLAGGSTQYF
TRBV5-1	many	-	TRBJ1-6	TGCGCCAGCAGCTTGGTCGGCCAAAAAGGAGAATCACCCCTCCACTTT	CASSLVGQKGESPLHF
TRBV12-3/TRBV12-4	many	-	TRBJ1-5	TGTGCCAGCAGCTATCCCCCCGGGAGAAATCAGCCCCAGCATTTT	CASSYPPGRNQPQHF
TRBV6-2/TRBV6-3	many	-	TRBJ2-2	TGTGCCAGCAGTCTACGGGGGATAGGTACCGGGGAGCTGTTTTTT	CASSLRGIGTGELFF
TRBV29-1	many	TRBD2	TRBJ2-7	TGCAGCGTTGGCAACGGGAGGGCCACCTACGAGCAGTACTTC	CSVGNGRATYEQYF
TRBV10-3	few	-	TRBJ1-5	TGTGCCATCACGCAGGGATTAGGAAAGACCCAGAATTTT	CAITQGLGKTQNF
TRBV7-2	many	-	TRBJ2-1	TGTGCCAGCAGCCCCGTCGGCTACAATGAGCAGTTCTTC	CASSPVGYNEQFF
TRBV7-9	many	TRBD1	TRBJ1-1	TGTGCCAGCAGCCGTGGCCTAGTAGCCGCGGGACAGGGGTCAAACACTGAAGCTTTCTTT	CASSRGLVAAGQGSNTEAFF
TRBV5-1	many	-	TRBJ2-5	TGCGCCAGCAGCTTGACAGATCAAGAGACCCAGTACTTC	CASSLTDQETQYF
TRBV12-3/TRBV12-4	few	-	TRBJ2-3	TGTGCCAGCAGTTTAAAGGTGACGGGATTCTCCACAGATACGCAGTATTTT	CASSLKVTGFSTDTQYF
TRBV20-1	many	-	TRBJ1-1	TGCAGTGCTAGAGAGGGATCCTGGAACACTGAAGCTTTCTTT	CSAREGSWNTEAFF
TRBV5-1	many	-	TRBJ2-7	TGCGCCAGCAGCTTATCCCAAGTGGGAGAGCAGTACTTC	CASSLSQVGEQYF
TRBV20-1	many	TRBD2	TRBJ2-7	TGCAGTGCTAGAGTTGGGACTAGGACTAGTTCTGTGTACGAGCAGTACTTC	CSARVGTRTSSVYEQYF
TRBV20-1	many	TRBD2	TRBJ2-3	TGCAGTGCTGGAGCTAGCGGGAGGGTAGGGGGCACAGATACGCAGTATTTT	CSAGASGRVGGTDTQYF
TRBV6-6	many	-	TRBJ1-2	TGTGCCAGCAGTTACTATGGGGATGGCTATGGCTACACCTTC	CASSYYGDGYGYTF
TRBV12-3/TRBV12-4	many	TRBD2	TRBJ2-2	TGTGCCAGCATGGCGGGAGGCCTACCTTTCACCGGGGAGCTGTTTTTT	CASMAGGLPFTGELFF
TRBV20-1	many	TRBD1	TRBJ2-5	TGCAGTGCTAACAGGGGGCGGGAGACCCAGTACTTC	CSANRGRETQYF
TRBV29-1	many	TRBD1	TRBJ2-3	TGCAGCTACAGGGGGTCGGGAGACACAGATACGCAGTATTTT	CSYRGSGDTDTQYF
TRBV4-3	many	-	TRBJ1-2	TGCGCCAGCAGCCAAGAGGCGGGGATTCTCTATGGCTACACCTTC	CASSQEAGILYGYTF
TRBV6-5	few	-	TRBJ2-2	TGTGACAGCAGTAAACGGGGCGGGGAGCTGTTTTTT	CDSSKRGGELFF
TRBV12-3/TRBV12-4	many	-	TRBJ1-1	TGTGCCAGCAGTTCGGTGCGGAAGGCTTTCTTT	CASSSVRKAFF
TRBV28	many	-	TRBJ2-2	TGTGCCAGCAGTTGGGACCTTCAAACCGGGGAGCTGTTTTTT	CASSWDLQTGELFF
TRBV5-1	many	-	TRBJ2-2	TGCGCCAGCAGCTTGGGGCACTCCAACACCGGGGAGCTGTTTTTT	CASSLGHSNTGELFF
TRBV6-6	many	-	TRBJ1-5	TGTGCCAGCCGGGCCGATAGCAATAAGACCCAGAATTTT	CASRADSNKTQNF
TRBV7-8	many	TRBD2	TRBJ2-5	TGTGCCAGCAGCTCCCCATCGCCTAGCGGAGAAGAGACCCAGTACTTC	CASSSPSPSGEETQYF
TRBV12-3/TRBV12-4	many	-	TRBJ2-3	TGTGCCAGCAGTTTAACGACTAACTCGAGAACAGATACGCAGTATTTT	CASSLTTNSRTDTQYF
TRBV28	many	-	TRBJ2-1	TGTGCCAGCAGACCCCCCAGGTTACTAGGGCAGTTCTTC	CASRPPRLLGQFF
TRBV5-1	many	TRBD1	TRBJ1-2	TGCGCCAGCAGCCGCGGACAGGGGGCCCTCAACTATGGCTACACCTTC	CASSRGQGALNYGYTF
TRBV2	many	TRBD1	TRBJ1-1	TGTGCCAGCAGCTATACACACAGGGGGCTTGGCACTGAAGCTTTCTTT	CASSYTHRGLGTEAFF
TRBV20-1	many	-	TRBJ2-5	TGCAGTGGAATAAGGCAGCAAGAGACCCAGTACTTC	CSGIRQQETQYF
TRBV5-4	many	-	TRBJ1-1	TGTGCCAGCAGCTTGGGGCAGGGGTTTAGTATTGACACTGAAGCTTTCTTT	CASSLGQGFSIDTEAFF
TRBV7-2	many	-	TRBJ2-7	TGTGCCAGCAGCCGCGGATACACCTACGAGCAGTACTTC	CASSRGYTYEQYF
TRBV20-1	many	-	TRBJ1-5	TGCAGTGCTAGAGTTGGGGACGAGCCCCAGCATTTT	CSARVGDEPQHF
TRBV29-1	many	-	TRBJ2-3	TGCAGCGCTGAGGGGGGAGACAGCACAGATACGCAGTATTTT	CSAEGGDSTDTQYF
TRBV6-2/TRBV6-3	many	TRBD1	TRBJ1-1	TGTGCCAGCAGGGAAGACAGGGTTTTAACTGAAGCTTTCTTT	CASREDRVLTEAFF
TRBV3-1	many	-	TRBJ1-1	TGTGCCAGCAGCCAAGAGGTACAGGCGTACCGGGGCACTGAAGCTTTCTTT	CASSQEVQAYRGTEAFF
TRBV4-2	many	-	TRBJ2-2	TGTGCCAGCAGCCTCGCGGGTGGGGGGCGCACCGGGGAGCTGTTTTTT	CASSLAGGGRTGELFF
TRBV20-1	many	-	TRBJ2-5	TGCAGTGCTCGCTCAGCAGCGGGCGGCGAGTTATCCGAGACCCAGTACTTC	CSARSAAGGELSETQYF